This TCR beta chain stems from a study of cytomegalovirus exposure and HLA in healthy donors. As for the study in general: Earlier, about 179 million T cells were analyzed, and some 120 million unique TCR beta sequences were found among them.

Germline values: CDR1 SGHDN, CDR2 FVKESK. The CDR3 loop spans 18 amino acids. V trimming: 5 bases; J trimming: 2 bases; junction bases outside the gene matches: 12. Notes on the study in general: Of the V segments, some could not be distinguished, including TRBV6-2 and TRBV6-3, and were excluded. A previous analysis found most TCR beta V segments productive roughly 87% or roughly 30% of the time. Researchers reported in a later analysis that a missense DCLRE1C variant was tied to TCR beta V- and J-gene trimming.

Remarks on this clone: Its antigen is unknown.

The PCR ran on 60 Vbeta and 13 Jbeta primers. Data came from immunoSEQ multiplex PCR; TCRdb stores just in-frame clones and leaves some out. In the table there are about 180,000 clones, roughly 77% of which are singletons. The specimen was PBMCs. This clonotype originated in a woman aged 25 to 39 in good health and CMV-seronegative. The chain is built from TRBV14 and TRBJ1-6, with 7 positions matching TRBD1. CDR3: CASSFRGRGITYNSPLHF. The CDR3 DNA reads TGTGCCAGCAGCTTTAGAGGCAGGGGGATAACCTATAATTCACCCCTCCACTTT.